This entry concerns a single TCR beta chain. Its antigen remains unidentified. The data belong to a study of T cells after yellow fever vaccination. Study-level points and caveats: Boosting was followed by the reappearance of most primary-vaccination clones (approximately 97% CD4, about 88% CD8).

V was pared by 5 bases and J by 0 bases, with 11 bases between. This CDR3 has 15 residues. Germline V gives CDR1 SGHTA, CDR2 FQGNSA. By 5'RACE template switching, TCR cDNA was produced, with a universal primer site and UMIs added in the process. TCRdb re-called the 5' RACE reads through MiXCR, storing one row per CDR3 protein. This table holds 620,000 or so distinct CDR3 sequences, 12% found once. The specimen comprised PBMCs, sampled on the day of the yellow fever booster vaccination. The sequence derives from a man aged 25 to 40 who received the YFV17D yellow fever vaccine. The V gene is TRBV7-2, the J gene TRBJ1-5; D unresolved. The CDR3: CASSRTRYSNQPQHF. DNA for the CDR3: TGTGCCAGCAGCCGGACCCGATATAGCAATCAGCCCCAGCATTTT.